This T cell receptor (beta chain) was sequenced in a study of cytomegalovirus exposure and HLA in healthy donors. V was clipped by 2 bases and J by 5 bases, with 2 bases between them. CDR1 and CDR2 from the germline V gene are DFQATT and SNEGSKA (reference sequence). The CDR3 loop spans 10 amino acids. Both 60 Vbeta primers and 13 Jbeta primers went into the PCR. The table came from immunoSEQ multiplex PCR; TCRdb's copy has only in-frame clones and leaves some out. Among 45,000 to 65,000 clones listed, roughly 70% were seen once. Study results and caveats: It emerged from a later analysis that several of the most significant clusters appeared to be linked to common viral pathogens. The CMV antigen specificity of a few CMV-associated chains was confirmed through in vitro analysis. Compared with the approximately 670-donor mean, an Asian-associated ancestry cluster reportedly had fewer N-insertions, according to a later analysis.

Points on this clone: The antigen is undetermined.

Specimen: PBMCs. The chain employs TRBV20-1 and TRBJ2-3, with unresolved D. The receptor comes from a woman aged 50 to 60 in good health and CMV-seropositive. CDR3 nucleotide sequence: TGCAGTGCTAGACTAGATACGCAGTATTTT. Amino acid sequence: CSARLDTQYF.